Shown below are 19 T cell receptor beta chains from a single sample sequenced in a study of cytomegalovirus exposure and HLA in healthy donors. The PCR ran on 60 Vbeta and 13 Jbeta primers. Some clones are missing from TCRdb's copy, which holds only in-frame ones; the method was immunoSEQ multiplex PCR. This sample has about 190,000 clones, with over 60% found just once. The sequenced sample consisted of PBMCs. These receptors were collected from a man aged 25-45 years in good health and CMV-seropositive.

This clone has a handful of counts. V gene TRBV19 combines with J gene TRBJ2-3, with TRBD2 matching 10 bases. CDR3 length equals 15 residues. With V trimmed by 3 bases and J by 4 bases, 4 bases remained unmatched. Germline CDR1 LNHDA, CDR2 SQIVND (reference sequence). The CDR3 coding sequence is TGTGCCAGTAGTATTTCAGCGGGGGGGCCAGATACGCAGTATTTT. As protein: CASSISAGGPDTQYF.

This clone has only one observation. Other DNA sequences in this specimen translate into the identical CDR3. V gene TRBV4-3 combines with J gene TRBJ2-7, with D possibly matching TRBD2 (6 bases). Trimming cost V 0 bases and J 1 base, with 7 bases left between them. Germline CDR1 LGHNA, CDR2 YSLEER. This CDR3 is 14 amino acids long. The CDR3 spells CASSQDRGSYEQYF. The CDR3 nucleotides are TGCGCCAGCAGCCAAGATCGGGGGTCCTACGAGCAGTACTTC.

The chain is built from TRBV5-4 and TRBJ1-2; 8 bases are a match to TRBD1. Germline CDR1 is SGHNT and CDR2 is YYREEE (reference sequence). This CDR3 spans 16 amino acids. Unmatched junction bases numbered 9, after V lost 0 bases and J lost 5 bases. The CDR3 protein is CASSLDAGTGDYGYTF. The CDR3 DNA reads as TGTGCCAGCAGCTTGGATGCCGGGACAGGTGATTATGGCTACACCTTC.

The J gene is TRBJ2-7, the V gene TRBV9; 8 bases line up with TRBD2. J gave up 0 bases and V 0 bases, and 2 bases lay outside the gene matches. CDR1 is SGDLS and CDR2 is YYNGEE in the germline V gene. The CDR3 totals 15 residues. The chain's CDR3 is CASSVASGYSYEQYF. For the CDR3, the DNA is TGTGCCAGCAGCGTAGCTAGCGGGTACTCCTACGAGCAGTACTTC.

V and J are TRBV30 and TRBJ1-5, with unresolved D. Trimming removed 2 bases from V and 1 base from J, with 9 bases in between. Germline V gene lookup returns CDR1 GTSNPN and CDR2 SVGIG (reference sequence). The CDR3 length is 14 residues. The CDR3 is CAWSRGSSNQPQHF. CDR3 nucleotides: TGTGCCTGGAGTCGGGGTAGCAGCAATCAGCCCCAGCATTTT.

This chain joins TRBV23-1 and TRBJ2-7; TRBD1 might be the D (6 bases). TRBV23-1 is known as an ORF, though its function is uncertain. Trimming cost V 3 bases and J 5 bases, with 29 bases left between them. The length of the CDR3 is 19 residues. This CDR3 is CASSHQKPYRAAQVNEQYF. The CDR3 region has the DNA TGCGCCAGCAGTCACCAAAAACCCTACAGGGCCGCCCAGGTCAACGAGCAGTACTTC.

CDR3 nucleotide sequence: TGTGCCAGCAGCTTCCCCGGGAGAGGGTACCAGCCCCAGCATTTT. Residues: CASSFPGRGYQPQHF. This chain links TRBV7-2 with TRBJ1-5; unclear D gene. Trimming took off 3 bases at V and 7 bases at J, with 16 bases between the two ends. CDR3 length equals 15 residues. The germline gives CDR1 SGHTA, CDR2 FQGNSA.

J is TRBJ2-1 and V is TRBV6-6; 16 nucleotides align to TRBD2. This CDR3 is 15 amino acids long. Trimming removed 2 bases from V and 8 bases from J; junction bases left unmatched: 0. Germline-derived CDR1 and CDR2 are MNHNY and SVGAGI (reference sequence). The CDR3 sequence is CASSYGTSGRDEQFF. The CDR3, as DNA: TGTGCCAGCAGTTACGGGACTAGCGGGAGGGATGAGCAGTTCTTC.

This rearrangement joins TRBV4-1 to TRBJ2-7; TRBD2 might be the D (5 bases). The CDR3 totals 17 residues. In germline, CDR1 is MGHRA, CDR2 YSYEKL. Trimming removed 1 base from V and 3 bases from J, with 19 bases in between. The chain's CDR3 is CASSQVSTTQLHYEQYF. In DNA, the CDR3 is TGCGCCAGCAGCCAAGTTTCGACTACTCAATTACACTACGAGCAGTACTTC.

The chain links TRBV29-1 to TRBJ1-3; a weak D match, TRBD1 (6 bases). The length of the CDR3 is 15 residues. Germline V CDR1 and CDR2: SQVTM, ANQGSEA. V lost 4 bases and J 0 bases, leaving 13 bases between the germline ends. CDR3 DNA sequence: TGCAGCGTTGCTGCAGGGGACCACTCTGGAAACACCATATATTTT. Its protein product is CSVAAGDHSGNTIYF.

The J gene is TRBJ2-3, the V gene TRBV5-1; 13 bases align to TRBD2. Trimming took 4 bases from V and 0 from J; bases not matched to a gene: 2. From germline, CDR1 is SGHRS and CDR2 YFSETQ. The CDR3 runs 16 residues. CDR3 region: CASSTGLAGSTDTQYF. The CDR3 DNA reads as TGCGCCAGCAGCACGGGACTAGCGGGGAGCACAGATACGCAGTATTTT.

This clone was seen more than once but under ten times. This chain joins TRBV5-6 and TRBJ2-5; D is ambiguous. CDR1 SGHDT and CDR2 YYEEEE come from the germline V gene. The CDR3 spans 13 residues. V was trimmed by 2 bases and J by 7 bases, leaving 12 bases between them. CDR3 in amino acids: CASSLTPTRTQYF. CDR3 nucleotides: TGTGCCAGCAGCTTAACCCCCACGAGGACCCAGTACTTC. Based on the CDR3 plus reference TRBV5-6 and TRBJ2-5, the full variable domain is DAGVTQSPTHLIKTRGQQVTLRCSPKSGHDTVSWYQQALGQGPQFIFQYYEEEERQRGNFPDRFSGHQFPNYSSELNVNALLLGDSALYLCASSLTPTRTQYFGPGTRLLVL.

CDR3 residues: CASSLGRTVHNSPLHF. CDR3 DNA: TGTGCCAGCAGCTTGGGGCGGACGGTCCATAATTCACCCCTCCACTTT. The J gene is TRBJ1-6, the V gene TRBV7-2, with D perhaps matching TRBD1 (5 bases). Germline V gene lookup returns CDR1 SGHTA and CDR2 FQGNSA. This CDR3 region has 16 residues. Trimming cost V 3 bases and J 5 bases, with 14 bases left between them.

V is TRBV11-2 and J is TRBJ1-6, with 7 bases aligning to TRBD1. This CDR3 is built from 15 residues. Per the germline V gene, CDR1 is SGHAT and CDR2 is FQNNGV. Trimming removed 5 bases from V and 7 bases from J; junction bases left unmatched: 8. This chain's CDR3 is CASSPQTGQNSPLHF. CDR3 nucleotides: TGTGCCAGCAGCCCACAGACAGGGCAGAATTCACCCCTCCACTTT.

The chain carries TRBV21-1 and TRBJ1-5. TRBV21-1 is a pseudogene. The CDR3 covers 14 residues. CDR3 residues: CASSSGRFNQPQHF. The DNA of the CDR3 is TGTGCCAGCAGCTCCGGGAGATTCAATCAGCCCCAGCATTTT.

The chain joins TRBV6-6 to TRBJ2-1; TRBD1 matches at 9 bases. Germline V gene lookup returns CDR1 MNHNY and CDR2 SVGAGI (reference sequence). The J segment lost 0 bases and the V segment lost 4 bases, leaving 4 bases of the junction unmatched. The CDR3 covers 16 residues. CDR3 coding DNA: TGTGCCAGCAGTTCCCGACAGGGGGTCTCCTACAATGAGCAGTTCTTC. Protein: CASSSRQGVSYNEQFF.

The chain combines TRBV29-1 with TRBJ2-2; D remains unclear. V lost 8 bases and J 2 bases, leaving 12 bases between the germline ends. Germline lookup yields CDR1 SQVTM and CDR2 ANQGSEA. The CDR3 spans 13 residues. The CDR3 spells CSFSSSNTGELFF. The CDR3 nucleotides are TGCAGCTTTTCCTCCTCTAACACCGGGGAGCTGTTTTTT.

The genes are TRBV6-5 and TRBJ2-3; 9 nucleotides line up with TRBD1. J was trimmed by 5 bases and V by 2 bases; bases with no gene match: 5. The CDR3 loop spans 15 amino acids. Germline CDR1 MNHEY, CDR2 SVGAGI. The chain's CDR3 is CASSYGTGNGDTQYF. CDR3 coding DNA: TGTGCCAGCAGTTACGGGACAGGGAATGGAGATACGCAGTATTTT.

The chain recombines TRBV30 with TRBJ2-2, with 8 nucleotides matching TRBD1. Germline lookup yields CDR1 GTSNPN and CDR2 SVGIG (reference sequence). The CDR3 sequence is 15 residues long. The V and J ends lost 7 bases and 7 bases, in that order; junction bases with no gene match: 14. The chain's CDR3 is CALRKTRGPGGELFF. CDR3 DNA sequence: TGTGCCTTGCGGAAAACCAGGGGGCCGGGCGGGGAGCTGTTTTTT.